This T cell receptor (beta chain) is drawn from a study of spatial heterogeneity in lung cancer. Whole-study context: In tumor regions, TCR transcript counts tracked strongly with a T cell module score from matched bulk RNA-seq. Study-wide results and caveats: Expanded TCRs classified as ubiquitous or regional were counted, and these counts tracked ubiquitous and regional nonsynonymous mutations, respectively. The study found that expanded intratumoral alpha and beta TCR counts tracked tumor mutation counts.

In the case of this clonotype: The antigen remains unidentified. Found in a library prepared for alpha chains, this beta chain is an off-target read, and its abundance has little meaning.

Time point given: sample taken at primary tumor resection. The donor population consisted of about 75 patients with untreated, early-stage non-small cell lung cancer. TCRdb redid the calling of the 5' RACE reads with MiXCR, one entry per CDR3 protein. Of about 18,000 distinct CDR3 sequences detected, 8.5% to 10% appear once; the ten largest clones hold roughly a fifth. With 6 bases clipped from V and 7 bases from J, the junction kept 11 bases outside the gene matches. From germline, CDR1 is MNHEY and CDR2 SVGAGI. The CDR3 sequence is 14 residues long. J is TRBJ1-1 and V is TRBV6-5; 7 nucleotides agree with TRBD1. The clonotype was recovered from a female donor with early-stage non-small cell lung cancer. The input for sequencing was lung tumor tissue, taken at surgery. Here the CDR3 DNA reads TGTGCCAGCAGACTGGGACAGACCGGAGATGAAGCTTTCTTT. Protein product: CASRLGQTGDEAFF.